The clone carrying this T cell receptor beta chain was observed a handful of times. The junction and the germline gene differ at one end; a read error may be behind it. The data originate from a study of blood T cells in healthy people across ages. A J-beta primer mix and a sample-barcoded 5' primer were used in a second PCR of roughly 6 to 12 cycles. One entry per CDR3 protein, called by TCRdb with MiXCR from the 5' RACE reads. Of 450,000 to 650,000 distinct CDR3 sequences listed, about 25% were seen once; the top ten hold 8.5% to 9.5%. Looked up from germline, CDR1 is MNHEY and CDR2 is SMNVEV (reference sequence). CDR3 length: 16 residues. These data also formed part of another study, on T cells of mothers and their children. That work contributes: Donors were three healthy Caucasian mothers and their six children. Second-PCR amplification with M1S added sample barcodes and 2-4 random nucleotides. Relative to unrelated pairs, biologically related mother-child dyads exhibited marginally greater, non-significant overlap.

The rearrangement links TRBV27 to TRBJ2-5; no reliable D call. The sequence was collected from a boy aged 5-17 years in good health. Sequencing was carried out using blood. Here the CDR3 DNA reads TGCGCCAGCAGTTTAGGAATTAAGGTGTACCAAGAGACCCAGCACTTC. It yields the protein CASSLGIKVYQETQHF.